Here is one TCR beta chain with its context. This receptor's antigen is unknown. No clone much larger than this one lies a single base away; base qualities are absent. Within the sample, other DNA sequences also encode this same CDR3. TCR CDR3 regions were amplified from genomic DNA by multiplex PCR using the deep immunoSEQ assay. For each cell subset, the extracted genomic DNA was distributed evenly across all wells of several immunoSEQ 96-well plates, and each plate served as one replicate. For sorted subsets, approximately 200 ng of genomic DNA, equivalent to around 30,000 T cell genomes, went into each replicate PCR. Purified libraries were quantified with a Qubit 3.0 fluorometer, sized on a Bioanalyzer 2100, and re-quantified with the KAPA Library Quantification kit. Every immunoSEQ 96-well plate was sequenced on a separate single-read 150-cycle Illumina NextSeq 550 flow cell. The original methods were these. Because the immunoSEQ output included only junctional sequences and no quality scores, the filtering could not be the same as the filtering used for full-length reads. To assign V/J genes and CDR3, sequences were annotated against IMGT germline references using PyIR, a Python wrapper for IgBLAST v1.9. Reads with weak V/J assignments (E-value above 1e-6), missing CDR3, stop codons, out-of-frame junctions, or ambiguous translated residues were removed. V3J clonotypes were defined by identical inferred V gene, J gene, and CDR3 amino acid sequence. The percentage overlap between two repertoires was calculated by dividing the number of shared unique clonotypes by the size of the smaller repertoire. RTK rarefaction, the Chao1 estimator, and Recon v2.1 estimates of unobserved clonotypes were used to assess repertoire richness. Generation probabilities for all TCRbeta clonotypes obtained by the gDNA method from a handful of donors were computed using OLGA. Entries here come from immuneACCESS through TCRdb and include only in-frame sequences with V and J called. Some clones fail to appear in such tables; in the studies checked, an unresolved V gene covers under half of the shortfall, and the cause of the remainder is unknown. The V and J calls and clone size are taken from that table; D and trimming were inferred from the DNA. The sample includes 2 million to 2.5 million clones, with approximately 93% observed a single time. The top ten hold 0.35% to 0.5% of the sample.

These data come from a study of shared clonotypes between healthy human individuals (dated by TCRdb to about 2020). About the investigation overall: The cohort included a few men and a couple of women between 18 and 49 years of age. Per donor, three plates each were used for CD4 naive and CD4 memory, two for CD8 naive, and one for CD8 memory. The study deeply sequenced blood TCR repertoires of five healthy adults to estimate repertoire size and the extent of clonotype sharing between individuals. Different laboratories and diverse techniques were used to prepare libraries and sequence TCR repertoires, to increase sequencing depth and limit assay-specific biases. Between about 0.8 and 9.5 billion PBMCs per donor were obtained by leukapheresis.

The full study reports these points: The small number of donors limited the genetic and exposure-history diversity represented. Naive subsets generally had larger estimated clonotype richness than memory subsets. Rarefaction of sorted-subset datasets indicated incomplete sequencing despite the large sequencing depth. Pairwise subsampling led to the expectation that sequencing depth would affect the degree of clonotype sharing among donors. When four donors were compared, the shared fraction of clonotypes was about 5% for naive CD4, around 3.6% for naive CD8, more than 2% for memory CD4, and roughly 0.43% for memory CD8. Higher generation probabilities were observed for clonotypes shared by all four sorted-subset donors than for non-shared clonotypes. Sampling was restricted to blood, and TCR repertoires in tissue are likely to differ from TCR repertoires in blood.

CDR1 and CDR2, looked up from the germline V gene, are SGHRS and YFSETQ. Inclusive of the bounding cysteine and phenylalanine, the CDR3 is 16 residues long. This entry keeps only the CDR3 DNA: 48 bases, framed from base 1. Germline trimming amounts to 0 bases on V and 2 bases on J, with 3 as the count of junction bases outside the gene matches. Healthy HIV-negative adults with no recently reported acute infections or vaccinations were included as donors. Every donor was a Caucasian adult residing in Nashville, Tennessee, USA. CD4+ T cells were enriched by magnetic negative selection, after which naive cells were positively selected on CD45RA and the negative fraction was taken as the memory subset. After blood collection by leukapheresis, PBMCs were isolated using Ficoll-Histopaque density gradient centrifugation and then cryopreserved in the vapor phase of liquid nitrogen. Purity and quantity of every magnetically sorted T cell population were checked by analytical flow cytometry. Genomic DNA was isolated from every sorted fraction and measured by UV absorbance on a Nanodrop 2000c.

This TCR was sampled from a man between 18 and 35 years old in good health. Some clones in this sample may be carry-over from other donors' samples. The sample consisted of naive CD4+ T cells from PBMCs. This specimen's cell subset or site label, per the study, means: CD45RA+ positively selected. The chain employs TRBV5-1 and TRBJ2-1; 9 bases in between match TRBD2. The DNA sequence follows: TGCGCCAGCAGCTTGGCAGCGGGAGGCCCCTACAATGAGCAGTTCTTC. Its product reads: CASSLAAGGPYNEQFF.